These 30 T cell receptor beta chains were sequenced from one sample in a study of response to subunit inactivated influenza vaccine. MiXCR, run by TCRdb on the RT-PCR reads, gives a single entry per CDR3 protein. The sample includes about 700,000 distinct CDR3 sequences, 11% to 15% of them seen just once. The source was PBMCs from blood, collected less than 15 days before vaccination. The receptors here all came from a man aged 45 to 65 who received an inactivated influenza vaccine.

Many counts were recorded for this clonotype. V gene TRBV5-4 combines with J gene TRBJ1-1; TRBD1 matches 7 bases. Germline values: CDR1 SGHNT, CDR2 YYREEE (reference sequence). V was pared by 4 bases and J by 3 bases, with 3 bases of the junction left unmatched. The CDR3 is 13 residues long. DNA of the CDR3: TGTGCCAGCAGCCGTACAGGGGACACTGAAGCTTTCTTT. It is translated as CASSRTGDTEAFF.

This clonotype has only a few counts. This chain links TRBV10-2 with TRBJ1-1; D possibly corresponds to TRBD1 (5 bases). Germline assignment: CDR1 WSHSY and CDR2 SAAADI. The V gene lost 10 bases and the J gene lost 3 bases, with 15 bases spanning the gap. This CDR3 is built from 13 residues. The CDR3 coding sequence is TGCGCCACCACTATGGGGGATCACACTGAAGCTTTCTTT. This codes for CATTMGDHTEAFF.

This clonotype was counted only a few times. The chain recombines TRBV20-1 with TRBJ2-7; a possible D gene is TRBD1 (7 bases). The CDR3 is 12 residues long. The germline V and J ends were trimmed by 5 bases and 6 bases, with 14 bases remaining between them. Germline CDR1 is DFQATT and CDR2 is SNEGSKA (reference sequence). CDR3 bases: TGCAGTGCTCTCGGCGGGACAGTCGAGCAGTACTTC. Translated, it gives CSALGGTVEQYF.

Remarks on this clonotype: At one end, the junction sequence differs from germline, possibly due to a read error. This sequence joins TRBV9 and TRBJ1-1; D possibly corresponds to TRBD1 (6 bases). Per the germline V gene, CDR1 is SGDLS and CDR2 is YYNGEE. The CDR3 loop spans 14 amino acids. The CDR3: CASSVGDKHTKAFF. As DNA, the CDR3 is TGTGCCAGCAGCGTGGGGGACAAACACACTAAAGCTTTCTTT.

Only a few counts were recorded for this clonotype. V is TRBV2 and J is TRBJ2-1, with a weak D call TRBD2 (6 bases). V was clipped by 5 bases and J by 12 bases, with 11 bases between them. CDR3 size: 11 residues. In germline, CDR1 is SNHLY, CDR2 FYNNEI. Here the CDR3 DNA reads TGTGCCAGCAGTCCCCTAGCGTTGCAGTTCTTC. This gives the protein CASSPLALQFF.

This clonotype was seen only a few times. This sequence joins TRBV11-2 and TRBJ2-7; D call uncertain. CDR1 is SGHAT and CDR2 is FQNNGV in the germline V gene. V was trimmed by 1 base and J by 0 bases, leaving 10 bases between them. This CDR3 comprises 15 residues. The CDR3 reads CASSLGAVSSYEQYF. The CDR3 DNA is TGTGCCAGCAGCTTAGGGGCGGTAAGCTCCTACGAGCAGTACTTC.

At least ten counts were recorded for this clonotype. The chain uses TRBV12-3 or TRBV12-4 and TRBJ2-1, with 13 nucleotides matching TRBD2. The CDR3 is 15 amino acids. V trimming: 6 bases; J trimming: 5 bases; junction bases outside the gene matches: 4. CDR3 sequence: CASRGTSGNHNEQFF. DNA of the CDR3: TGTGCCAGCAGAGGGACTAGCGGGAACCACAATGAGCAGTTCTTC.

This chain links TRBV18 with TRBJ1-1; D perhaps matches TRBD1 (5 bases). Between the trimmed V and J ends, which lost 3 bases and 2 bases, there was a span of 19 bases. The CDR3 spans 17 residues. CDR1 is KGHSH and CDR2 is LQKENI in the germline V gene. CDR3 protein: CASSPDRIHVSNTEAFF. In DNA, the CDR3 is TGTGCCAGCTCACCCGACAGAATTCACGTTAGTAACACTGAAGCTTTCTTT.

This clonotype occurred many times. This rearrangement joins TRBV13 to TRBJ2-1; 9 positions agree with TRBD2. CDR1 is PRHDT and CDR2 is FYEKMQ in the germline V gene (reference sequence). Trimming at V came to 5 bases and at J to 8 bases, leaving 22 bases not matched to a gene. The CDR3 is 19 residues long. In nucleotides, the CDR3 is TGTGCCAGCAGCCACCTGGGCCTATCCCCCCAGCGGGAGGACCATGAGCAGTTCTTC. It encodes CASSHLGLSPQREDHEQFF.

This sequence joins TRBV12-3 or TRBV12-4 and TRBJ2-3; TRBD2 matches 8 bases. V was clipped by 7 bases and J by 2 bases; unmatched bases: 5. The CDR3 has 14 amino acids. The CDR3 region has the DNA TGTGCCAGCACGGGAGGGGCCAACACAGATACGCAGTATTTT. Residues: CASTGGANTDTQYF.

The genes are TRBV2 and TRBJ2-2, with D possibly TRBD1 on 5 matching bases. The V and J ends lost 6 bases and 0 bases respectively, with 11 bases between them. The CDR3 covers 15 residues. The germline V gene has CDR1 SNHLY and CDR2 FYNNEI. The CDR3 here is CASRAGQTNTGELFF. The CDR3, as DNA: TGTGCCAGCAGGGCAGGACAAACGAACACCGGGGAGCTGTTTTTT.

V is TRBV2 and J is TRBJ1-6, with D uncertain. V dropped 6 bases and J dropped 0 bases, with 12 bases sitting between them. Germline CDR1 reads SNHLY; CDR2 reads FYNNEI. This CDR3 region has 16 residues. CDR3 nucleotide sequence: TGTGCCAGCAGGGGAACAAGGAGCTCCTATAATTCACCCCTCCACTTT. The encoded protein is CASRGTRSSYNSPLHF.

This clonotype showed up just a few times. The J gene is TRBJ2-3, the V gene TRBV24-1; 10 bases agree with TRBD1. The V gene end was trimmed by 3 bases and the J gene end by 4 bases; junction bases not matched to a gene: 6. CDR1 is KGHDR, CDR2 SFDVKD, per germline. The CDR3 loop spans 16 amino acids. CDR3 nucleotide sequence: TGTGCCACCAGTGATCCCCGTGACAGGGGGCCAGATACGCAGTATTTT. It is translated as CATSDPRDRGPDTQYF.

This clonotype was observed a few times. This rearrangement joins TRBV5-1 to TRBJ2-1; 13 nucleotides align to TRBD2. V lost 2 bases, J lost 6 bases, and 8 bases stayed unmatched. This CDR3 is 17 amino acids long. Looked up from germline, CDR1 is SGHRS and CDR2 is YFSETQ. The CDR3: CASSFSPGLAGSNEQFF. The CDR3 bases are TGCGCCAGCAGCTTTTCACCGGGACTAGCGGGAAGCAATGAGCAGTTCTTC.

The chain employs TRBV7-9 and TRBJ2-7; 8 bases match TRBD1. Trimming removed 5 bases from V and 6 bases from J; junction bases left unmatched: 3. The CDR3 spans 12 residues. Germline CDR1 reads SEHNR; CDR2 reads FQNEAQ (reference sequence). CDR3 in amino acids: CASSDRGSEQYF. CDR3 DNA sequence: TGTGCCAGCAGCGACAGGGGAAGCGAGCAGTACTTC.

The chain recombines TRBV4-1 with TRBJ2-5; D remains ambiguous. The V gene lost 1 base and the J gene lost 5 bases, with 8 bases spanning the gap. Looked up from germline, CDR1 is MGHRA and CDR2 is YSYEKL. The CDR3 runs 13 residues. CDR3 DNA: TGCGCCAGCAGCCAAGGAAGGGTTGAGACCCAGTACTTC. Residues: CASSQGRVETQYF.

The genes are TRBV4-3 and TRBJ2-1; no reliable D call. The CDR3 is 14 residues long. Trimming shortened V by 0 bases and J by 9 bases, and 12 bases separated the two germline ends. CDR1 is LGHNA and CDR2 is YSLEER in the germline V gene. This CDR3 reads CASSQERVAGEQFF. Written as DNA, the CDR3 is TGCGCCAGCAGCCAAGAAAGAGTCGCCGGTGAGCAGTTCTTC.

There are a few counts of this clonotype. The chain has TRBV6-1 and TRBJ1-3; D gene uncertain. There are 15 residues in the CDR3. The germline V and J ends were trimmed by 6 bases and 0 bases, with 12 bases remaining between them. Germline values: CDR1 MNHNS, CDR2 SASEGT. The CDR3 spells CASRNNWDSGNTIYF. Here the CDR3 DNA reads TGTGCCAGCAGAAATAATTGGGACTCTGGAAACACCATATATTTT.

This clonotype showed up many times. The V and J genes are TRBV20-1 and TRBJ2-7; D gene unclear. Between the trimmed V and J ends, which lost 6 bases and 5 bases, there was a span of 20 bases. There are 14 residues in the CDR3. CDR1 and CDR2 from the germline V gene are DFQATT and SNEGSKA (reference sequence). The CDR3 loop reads CSAPLGGSQNEQYF. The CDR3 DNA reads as TGCAGTGCCCCACTGGGCGGATCTCAGAACGAGCAGTACTTC.

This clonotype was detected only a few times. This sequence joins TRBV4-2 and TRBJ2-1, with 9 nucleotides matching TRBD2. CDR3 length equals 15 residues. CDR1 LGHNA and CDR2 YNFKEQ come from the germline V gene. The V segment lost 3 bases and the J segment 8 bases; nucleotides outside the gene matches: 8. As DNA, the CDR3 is TGTGCCAGCAGCCATGACCGCGGGGGGGGTGATGAGCAGTTCTTC. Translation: CASSHDRGGGDEQFF.

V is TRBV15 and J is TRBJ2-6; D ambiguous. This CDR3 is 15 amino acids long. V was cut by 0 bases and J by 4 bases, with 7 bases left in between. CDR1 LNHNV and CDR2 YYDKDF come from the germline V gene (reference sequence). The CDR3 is CATSRDRPGANVLTF. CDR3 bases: TGTGCCACCAGCAGAGATCGGCCCGGGGCCAACGTCCTGACTTTC.

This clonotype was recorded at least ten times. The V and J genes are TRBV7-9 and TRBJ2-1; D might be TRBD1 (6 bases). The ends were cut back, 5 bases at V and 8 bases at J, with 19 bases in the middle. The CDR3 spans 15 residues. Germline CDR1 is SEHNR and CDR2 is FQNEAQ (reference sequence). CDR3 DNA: TGTGCCAGCAGCCTACAGGGAGATATGACGGATGAGCAGTTCTTC. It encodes CASSLQGDMTDEQFF.

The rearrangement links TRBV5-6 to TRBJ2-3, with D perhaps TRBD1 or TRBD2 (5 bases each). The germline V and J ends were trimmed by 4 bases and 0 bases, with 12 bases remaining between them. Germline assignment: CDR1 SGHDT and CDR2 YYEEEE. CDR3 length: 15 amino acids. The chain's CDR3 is CASSPGTESTDTQYF. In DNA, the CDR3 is TGTGCCAGCAGCCCCGGGACGGAGAGCACAGATACGCAGTATTTT. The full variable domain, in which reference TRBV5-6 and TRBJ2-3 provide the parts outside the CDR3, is DAGVTQSPTHLIKTRGQQVTLRCSPKSGHDTVSWYQQALGQGPQFIFQYYEEEERQRGNFPDRFSGHQFPNYSSELNVNALLLGDSALYLCASSPGTESTDTQYFGPGTRLTVL.

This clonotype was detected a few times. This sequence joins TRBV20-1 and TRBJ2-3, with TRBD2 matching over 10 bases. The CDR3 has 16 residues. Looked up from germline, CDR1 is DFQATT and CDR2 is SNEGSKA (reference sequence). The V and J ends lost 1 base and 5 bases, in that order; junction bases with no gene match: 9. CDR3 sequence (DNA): TGCAGTGCTAGAGTATTCCTAGCGGGAGCCGTAGATACGCAGTATTTT. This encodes CSARVFLAGAVDTQYF.

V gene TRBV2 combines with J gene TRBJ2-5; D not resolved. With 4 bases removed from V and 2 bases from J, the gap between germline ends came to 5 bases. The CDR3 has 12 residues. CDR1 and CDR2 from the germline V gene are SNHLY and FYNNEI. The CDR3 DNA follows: TGTGCCAGCAGTGCCGGGCAAGAGACCCAGTACTTC. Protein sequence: CASSAGQETQYF. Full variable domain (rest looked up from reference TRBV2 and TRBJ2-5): EPEVTQTPSHQVTQMGQEVILRCVPISNHLYFYWYRQILGQKVEFLVSFYNNEISEKSEIFDDQFSVERPDGSNFTLKIRSTKLEDSAMYFCASSAGQETQYFGPGTRLLVL.

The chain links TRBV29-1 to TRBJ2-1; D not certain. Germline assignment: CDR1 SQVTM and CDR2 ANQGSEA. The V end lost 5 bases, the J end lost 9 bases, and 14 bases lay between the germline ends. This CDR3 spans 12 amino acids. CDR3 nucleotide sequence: TGCAGCGTTAAAGGGCGGAAAATTGAGCAGTTCTTC. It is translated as CSVKGRKIEQFF.

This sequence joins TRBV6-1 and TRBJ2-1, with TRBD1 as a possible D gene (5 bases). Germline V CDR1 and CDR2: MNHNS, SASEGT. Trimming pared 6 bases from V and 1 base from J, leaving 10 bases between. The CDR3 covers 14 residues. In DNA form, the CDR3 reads TGTGCCAGCAGGCAGGGTTTTTCCTACAATGAGCAGTTCTTC. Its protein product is CASRQGFSYNEQFF.

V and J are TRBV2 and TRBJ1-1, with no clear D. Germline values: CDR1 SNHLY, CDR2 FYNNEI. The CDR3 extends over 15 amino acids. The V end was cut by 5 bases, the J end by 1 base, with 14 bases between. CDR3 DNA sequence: TGTGCCAGCAGTCGTGGTTCGGAAGAGAACACTGAAGCTTTCTTT. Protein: CASSRGSEENTEAFF.

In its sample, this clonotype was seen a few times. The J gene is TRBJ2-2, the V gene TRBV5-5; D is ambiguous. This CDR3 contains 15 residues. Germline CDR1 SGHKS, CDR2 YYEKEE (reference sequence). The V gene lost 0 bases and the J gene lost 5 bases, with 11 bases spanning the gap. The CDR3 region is CASSLDTIRTGELFF. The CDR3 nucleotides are TGTGCCAGCAGCTTGGATACAATAAGAACCGGGGAGCTGTTTTTT.

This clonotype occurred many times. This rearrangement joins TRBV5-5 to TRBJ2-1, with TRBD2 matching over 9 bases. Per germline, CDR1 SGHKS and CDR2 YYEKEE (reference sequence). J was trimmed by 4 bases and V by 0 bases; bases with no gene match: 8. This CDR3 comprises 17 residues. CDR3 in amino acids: CASSLAVGGGVYNEQFF. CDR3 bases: TGTGCCAGCAGCTTGGCGGTGGGCGGGGGGGTATACAATGAGCAGTTCTTC. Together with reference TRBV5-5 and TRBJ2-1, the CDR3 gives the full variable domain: DAGVTQSPTHLIKTRGQQVTLRCSPISGHKSVSWYQQVLGQGPQFIFQYYEKEERGRGNFPDRFSARQFPNYSSELNVNALLLGDSALYLCASSLAVGGGVYNEQFFGPGTRLTVL.